The rows below give T cell receptor beta chains drawn from one sample of a study of T cells in Graves' hyperthyroidism and ophthalmopathy. TCRdb re-analysed the multiplex PCR reads in MiXCR, keeping a single row per CDR3 protein. The sample has 500,000 to 600,000 distinct CDR3 sequences, 40% to 50% seen once; the top ten hold about two fifths. Sequenced sample: peripheral blood or thyroid tissue (not recorded which). The source of these receptors is an adult woman with Graves' disease, either hyperthyroidism or ophthalmopathy (not recorded which). The CDR3 runs from the conserved cysteine through the conserved F or W. The D gene is left open where the match is weak. Size tells how often a clone was seen (once, few, many) or the class of an expanded clone, and some rows leave it out.

size: many; V: TRBV20-1; J: TRBJ2-7; D: NA; CDR3: CSIGQDYEQYF; DNA: TGCAGTATCGGACAAGACTACGAGCAGTACTTC
size: many; V: TRBV19; J: TRBJ1-5; D: NA; CDR3: CASTQGNQPQHF; DNA: TGTGCCAGTACCCAAGGGAATCAGCCCCAGCATTTT
size: NA; V: TRBV7-2; J: TRBJ1-3; D: TRBD1; CDR3: CASSPRTGSLGNTIYF; DNA: TGTGCCAGCAGCCCACGGACAGGGAGTCTCGGAAACACCATATATTTT
size: NA; V: TRBV15; J: TRBJ2-3; D: TRBD1; CDR3: CATSRDVRQGAEDTQYF; DNA: TGTGCCACCAGCAGAGATGTACGACAGGGGGCGGAAGATACGCAGTATTTT
size: many; V: TRBV12-3/TRBV12-4; J: TRBJ2-5; D: TRBD1; CDR3: CASTLGQGRETQYF; DNA: TGTGCCAGCACCCTGGGACAGGGTAGGGAGACCCAGTACTTC
size: NA; V: TRBV10-2; J: TRBJ1-5; D: NA; CDR3: CASRDREGQPQHF; DNA: TGCGCCAGCAGGGACCGAGAGGGGCAGCCCCAGCATTTT
size: NA; V: TRBV20-1; J: TRBJ2-7; D: NA; CDR3: CSARFALKVSTEQYF; DNA: TGCAGTGCTAGATTTGCCCTAAAAGTCTCCACCGAGCAGTACTTC
size: NA; V: TRBV7-9; J: TRBJ2-7; D: NA; CDR3: CASSLGGRKYEQYF; DNA: TGTGCCAGCAGCCTAGGAGGTAGGAAGTACGAGCAGTACTTC
size: NA; V: TRBV2; J: TRBJ1-5; D: TRBD1; CDR3: CASRTMTGGLEPQHF; DNA: TGTGCCAGCAGAACCATGACAGGGGGCTTGGAGCCCCAGCATTTT
size: NA; V: TRBV2; J: TRBJ1-1; D: TRBD1; CDR3: CASRQRQGGNTEAFF; DNA: TGTGCCAGCAGACAGAGACAGGGGGGTAACACTGAAGCTTTCTTT
size: few; V: TRBV2; J: TRBJ2-1; D: TRBD2; CDR3: CASRLAGILEQFF; DNA: TGTGCCAGCAGGTTAGCGGGAATTTTGGAGCAGTTCTTC
size: many; V: TRBV6-6; J: TRBJ2-7; D: NA; CDR3: CASEGGREQYF; DNA: TGTGCCAGCGAGGGAGGCCGAGAGCAGTACTTC
size: once; V: TRBV7-8; J: TRBJ2-5; D: TRBD2; CDR3: CATGAAGVETQYF; DNA: TGTGCCACCGGGGCAGCGGGAGTTGAGACCCAGTACTTC
size: many; V: TRBV6-2/TRBV6-3; J: TRBJ2-7; D: NA; CDR3: CASRKDGSSYEQYF; DNA: TGTGCCAGCAGAAAAGACGGGAGCTCCTACGAGCAGTACTTC
size: few; V: TRBV20-1; J: TRBJ2-5; D: TRBD2; CDR3: CSAPRAGGGETQYF; DNA: TGCAGTGCCCCGAGGGCGGGAGGGGGGGAGACCCAGTACTTC
size: NA; V: TRBV6-5; J: TRBJ2-5; D: TRBD2; CDR3: CASSLRTSWLETQYF; DNA: TGTGCCAGCAGTTTACGGACTAGCTGGTTGGAGACCCAGTACTTC
size: many; V: TRBV20-1; J: TRBJ2-2; D: TRBD1; CDR3: CSAPGTGPGELFF; DNA: TGCAGTGCCCCCGGGACAGGGCCCGGGGAGCTGTTTTTT
size: many; V: TRBV6-1; J: TRBJ1-1; D: NA; CDR3: CASSQNMDTEAFF; DNA: TGTGCCAGCAGCCAGAATATGGACACTGAAGCTTTCTTT
size: NA; V: TRBV7-9; J: TRBJ1-2; D: NA; CDR3: CASSWELYGYTF; DNA: TGTGCCAGCAGCTGGGAGCTCTATGGCTACACCTTC
size: NA; V: TRBV29-1; J: TRBJ2-7; D: TRBD1; CDR3: CSVAGTGISLGYEQYF; DNA: TGCAGCGTCGCCGGGACAGGGATAAGTTTGGGCTACGAGCAGTACTTC
size: few; V: TRBV7-7; J: TRBJ1-1; D: NA; CDR3: CASSETANTEAFF; DNA: TGTGCTAGCAGCGAGACAGCGAACACTGAAGCTTTCTTT
size: NA; V: TRBV25-1; J: TRBJ2-1; D: NA; CDR3: CASSEYEVWGKGEQFF; DNA: TGTGCCAGCAGTGAATATGAGGTCTGGGGGAAGGGGGAGCAGTTCTTC
size: NA; V: TRBV19; J: TRBJ1-2; D: TRBD1; CDR3: CASNSRDSYYGYTF; DNA: TGTGCCAGTAACTCTCGGGACAGCTACTATGGCTACACCTTC
size: NA; V: TRBV7-7; J: TRBJ2-5; D: TRBD1; CDR3: CASSRGTGGYQETQYF; DNA: TGTGCTAGCAGCAGAGGGACAGGGGGATACCAAGAGACCCAGTACTTC
size: NA; V: TRBV10-3; J: TRBJ1-1; D: NA; CDR3: CAILDDLEANTEAFF; DNA: TGTGCCATCCTCGACGATCTCGAAGCGAACACTGAAGCTTTCTTT
size: many; V: TRBV7-2; J: TRBJ1-5; D: NA; CDR3: CASSDVAGNQPQHF; DNA: TGTGCCAGCAGCGACGTAGCTGGCAATCAGCCCCAGCATTTT
size: NA; V: TRBV9; J: TRBJ1-2; D: NA; CDR3: CASSLRLVAEYGYTF; DNA: TGTGCCAGCAGCTTAAGACTTGTTGCCGAGTATGGCTACACCTTC
size: NA; V: TRBV7-9; J: TRBJ1-6; D: TRBD1; CDR3: CASSQQTGSNSPLHF; DNA: TGTGCCAGCAGCCAGCAGACAGGGAGCAATTCACCCCTCCACTTT
size: few; V: TRBV20-1; J: TRBJ1-2; D: TRBD1; CDR3: CSARQGAGFYGYTF; DNA: TGCAGTGCTAGACAGGGGGCAGGTTTCTATGGCTACACCTTC
size: NA; V: TRBV7-9; J: TRBJ2-7; D: TRBD2; CDR3: CASRGGVEQYF; DNA: TGTGCCAGCAGGGGGGGGGTCGAGCAGTACTTC
size: NA; V: TRBV29-1; J: TRBJ1-2; D: NA; CDR3: CSVKYRRDDQESRYGYTF; DNA: TGCAGCGTTAAATACCGCCGGGACGATCAGGAATCTCGCTATGGCTACACCTTC
size: NA; V: TRBV7-9; J: TRBJ2-5; D: TRBD2; CDR3: CASSQELLAGGQETQYF; DNA: TGTGCCAGCAGCCAAGAACTTCTAGCGGGAGGACAAGAGACCCAGTACTTC
size: NA; V: TRBV20-1; J: TRBJ2-6; D: TRBD1; CDR3: CSATSGQGIAGANVLTF; DNA: TGCAGTGCTACCTCAGGACAGGGGATAGCTGGGGCCAACGTCCTGACTTTC
size: NA; V: TRBV7-6; J: TRBJ1-5; D: NA; CDR3: CASSSGRQGGSQPQHF; DNA: TGTGCCAGCAGCTCCGGGCGTCAAGGCGGGAGTCAGCCCCAGCATTTT
size: NA; V: TRBV10-2; J: TRBJ2-5; D: NA; CDR3: CASKGSGAETQYF; DNA: TGCGCCAGCAAAGGGTCGGGGGCAGAGACCCAGTACTTC
size: few; V: TRBV28; J: TRBJ2-6; D: NA; CDR3: CASRGNRAEGANVLTF; DNA: TGTGCCAGCAGGGGCAACAGGGCGGAGGGGGCCAACGTCCTGACTTTC
size: NA; V: TRBV12-3/TRBV12-4; J: TRBJ1-5; D: NA; CDR3: CASGLALGQPQHF; DNA: TGTGCTAGTGGTTTAGCCCTCGGCCAGCCCCAGCATTTT
size: few; V: TRBV11-2; J: TRBJ2-7; D: NA; CDR3: CASSFGESEQYF; DNA: TGTGCCAGCAGCTTTGGGGAGAGCGAGCAGTACTTC
size: NA; V: TRBV5-7; J: TRBJ1-6; D: NA; CDR3: CASSSRRACLRF; DNA: TGTGCCAGCAGCTCACGGAGGGCCTGTTTGCGCTTT
size: few; V: TRBV28; J: TRBJ2-5; D: TRBD2; CDR3: CASSLLLSPSGAETQYF; DNA: TGTGCCAGCAGTTTACTTTTAAGCCCTAGCGGGGCGGAGACCCAGTACTTC
size: many; V: TRBV24-1; J: TRBJ1-2; D: NA; CDR3: CATSVAEYYGYTF; DNA: TGTGCCACCAGTGTGGCGGAGTACTATGGCTACACCTTC
size: once; V: TRBV6-6; J: TRBJ2-5; D: NA; CDR3: CASRRAAGEETQYF; DNA: TGTGCCAGCAGGAGAGCAGCAGGGGAGGAGACCCAGTACTTC
size: NA; V: TRBV10-3; J: TRBJ2-2; D: NA; CDR3: CAISDAGTPGELFF; DNA: TGTGCCATCAGTGATGCCGGGACCCCCGGGGAGCTGTTTTTT
size: once; V: TRBV5-6; J: TRBJ1-1; D: NA; CDR3: CASSALGVEVRTEAFF; DNA: TGTGCCAGCAGCGCATTGGGCGTTGAGGTACGCACTGAAGCTTTCTTT
size: once; V: TRBV7-9; J: TRBJ1-6; D: NA; CDR3: CASSLDGGRDSPLHF; DNA: TGTGCCAGCAGCTTGGATGGGGGGAGGGATTCACCCCTCCACTTT
size: many; V: TRBV7-2; J: TRBJ1-5; D: NA; CDR3: CASTEGRRQPQHF; DNA: TGTGCCAGCACGGAGGGGCGAAGGCAGCCCCAGCATTTT
size: many; V: TRBV7-2; J: TRBJ1-5; D: NA; CDR3: CASSLGGRANQPQHF; DNA: TGTGCCAGCAGCTTAGGGGGCAGGGCCAATCAGCCCCAGCATTTT
size: NA; V: TRBV19; J: TRBJ2-3; D: NA; CDR3: CASSLTVTDTQYF; DNA: TGTGCCAGTAGTTTGACAGTCACAGATACGCAGTATTTT
size: NA; V: TRBV14; J: TRBJ2-2; D: NA; CDR3: CAGSQGGWTGELFF; DNA: TGTGCCGGCAGCCAAGGGGGATGGACAGGGGAGCTGTTTTTT
size: NA; V: TRBV12-3/TRBV12-4; J: TRBJ2-2; D: TRBD1; CDR3: CASREQGASTGELFF; DNA: TGTGCCAGCAGGGAACAGGGGGCTAGCACCGGGGAGCTGTTTTTT
size: NA; V: TRBV6-7; J: TRBJ2-7; D: NA; CDR3: CASRPQGTCPSYEQYF; DNA: TGTGCCAGCAGACCCCAAGGGACATGTCCCTCCTACGAGCAGTACTTC
size: many; V: TRBV4-3; J: TRBJ1-4; D: NA; CDR3: CASSQVYGSNEKLFF; DNA: TGCGCCAGCAGCCAAGTGTACGGAAGCAATGAAAAACTGTTTTTT
size: many; V: TRBV15; J: TRBJ1-5; D: NA; CDR3: CATRTASAFDQPQHF; DNA: TGTGCCACCAGGACCGCGAGTGCGTTCGATCAGCCCCAGCATTTT
size: NA; V: TRBV7-2; J: TRBJ2-7; D: TRBD2; CDR3: CASSPIAGGTYEQYF; DNA: TGTGCCAGCAGCCCAATAGCGGGAGGGACCTACGAGCAGTACTTC